One and the same sample provided the 18 T cell receptor beta chains below, sequenced in a study of blood T cell dynamics during melanoma immunotherapy. Sequencing was performed with immunoSEQ multiplex PCR; in TCRdb, only in-frame clones are kept and a portion is missing. Of around 12,000 clones listed, about 88% are singletons. Time point indicated: week 3, after first cycle of checkpoint inhibitor. Sequencing used blood, obtained from a patient treated with checkpoint blockade. The receptors come from a human donor with melanoma.

This clone was counted a single time. The rearrangement uses TRBV30 and TRBJ1-2; tentatively, D is TRBD1 (6 bases). The CDR3 is 13 residues long. The V gene lost 5 bases and the J gene lost 8 bases, with 18 bases spanning the gap. Germline V gene data show CDR1 as GTSNPN and CDR2 as SVGIG (reference sequence). CDR3 in DNA: TGTGCCTGGCAGACTACAGGGTGGGGCGGCTACACCTTC. Its translation: CAWQTTGWGGYTF.

The DNA for the CDR3 is TGCAGCGTTGAAGGTACCGGGGGGCCACTGGGTACGCAGTATTTT. The encoded protein is CSVEGTGGPLGTQYF. The chain is built from TRBV29-1 and TRBJ2-3; weak D call: TRBD2 (7 bases). The CDR3 spans 15 residues. Per germline, CDR1 SQVTM and CDR2 ANQGSEA. V lost 1 base and J lost 8, with 19 bases in between.

The sample holds one count of this clone. The V gene is TRBV6-1, the J gene TRBJ1-3; a possible D gene is TRBD1 (5 bases). V was trimmed by 0 bases and J by 4 bases, leaving 13 bases between them. The CDR3 loop spans 16 amino acids. Germline loops: CDR1 MNHNS, CDR2 SASEGT. This CDR3 reads CASSEAFSAGGNTIYF. CDR3 sequence (DNA): TGTGCCAGCAGTGAAGCCTTCTCGGCAGGGGGAAACACCATATATTTT.

This clone appeared a few times. In nucleotides, the CDR3 is TGTGCCAGCAGCTTGGAAGGACGGGTTCAAGAGACCCAGTACTTC. Encoded protein: CASSLEGRVQETQYF. V and J are TRBV5-6 and TRBJ2-5; the D is unclear. The germline gives CDR1 SGHDT, CDR2 YYEEEE. The CDR3 is 15 residues long. Trimming took 0 bases from V and 2 from J, leaving 11 bases between them.

This rearrangement joins TRBV2 to TRBJ1-5; no firm D call. The V and J ends lost 3 bases and 0 bases respectively, with 6 bases between them. CDR1 and CDR2 (germline): SNHLY, FYNNEI. The CDR3 runs to 14 residues. For the CDR3, the DNA is TGTGCCAGCAGTGATAGTTATAGCAATCAGCCCCAGCATTTT. Its protein is CASSDSYSNQPQHF.

This chain links TRBV4-3 with TRBJ1-1, with D uncertain. This CDR3 has 13 residues. Between the trimmed V and J ends, which lost 4 bases and 4 bases, there was a span of 10 bases. Germline V gives CDR1 LGHNA, CDR2 YSLEER. The DNA of the CDR3 is TGCGCCAGCAGCCGTGAGGGAGCCACTGAAGCTTTCTTT. This codes for CASSREGATEAFF.

The chain couples TRBV19 to TRBJ1-1, with 9 bases fitting TRBD1. The CDR3 length is 15 residues. From germline, CDR1 is LNHDA and CDR2 SQIVND (reference sequence). V lost 5 bases and J lost 1; bases outside the gene matches: 5. The CDR3 bases are TGTGCCAGTAGTTCGTACAGGGGGCCGAACACTGAAGCTTTCTTT. Residues: CASSSYRGPNTEAFF.

This chain uses TRBV28 with TRBJ1-5; D might be TRBD1 (5 bases). V lost 4 bases and J lost 16, with 14 bases in between. The CDR3 is 11 amino acids. CDR1 and CDR2 (germline): MDHEN, SYDVKM. The CDR3 DNA follows: TGTGCCAGCAGTTCCCAATACGGGGGTCATTTT. Protein sequence: CASSSQYGGHF. The whole variable domain, remainder taken from reference TRBV28 and TRBJ1-5, is DVKVTQSSRYLVKRTGEKVFLECVQDMDHENMFWYRQDPGLGLRLIYFSYDVKMKEKGDIPEGYSVSREKKERFSLILESASTNQTSMYLCASSSQYGGHFGDGTRLSIL.

The gene calls are TRBV11-2 and TRBJ1-1, with D uncertain. CDR3 length: 13 residues. Per the germline V gene, CDR1 is SGHAT and CDR2 is FQNNGV. V lost 4 bases, J lost 2 bases, and 8 bases lay in between. CDR3 sequence: CASSSQYNTEAFF. CDR3 sequence (DNA): TGTGCCAGCAGCTCTCAGTATAACACTGAAGCTTTCTTT.

This clone appeared a few times. The chain recombines TRBV19 with TRBJ1-2, with TRBD1 identical over 8 bases. CDR1 is LNHDA, CDR2 SQIVND, per germline (reference sequence). The V segment lost 5 bases and the J segment 8 bases; nucleotides outside the gene matches: 10. The length of the CDR3 is 14 residues. CDR3 in DNA: TGTGCCAGTAGTCCTCCACAGGGGGGGAGAGGCTACACCTTC. It encodes CASSPPQGGRGYTF.

V and J are TRBV7-2 and TRBJ2-7; D ambiguous. Germline CDR1 and CDR2: SGHTA and FQGNSA. The CDR3 extends over 15 amino acids. Trimming pared 8 bases from V and 0 bases from J, leaving 17 bases between. The CDR3 sequence is CASANLPQSSYEQYF. Written as DNA, the CDR3 is TGTGCCAGCGCAAACCTACCTCAGAGCTCCTACGAGCAGTACTTC.

The chain joins TRBV7-6 to TRBJ2-1; tentatively, D is TRBD1 or TRBD2 (5 bases each). CDR3 size: 14 residues. Germline V gene lookup returns CDR1 SGHVS and CDR2 FNYEAQ. V shed 8 bases and J shed 7 bases, with 18 bases lying between them. DNA of the CDR3: TGTGCCAGCGGCCGAGGGGTAGTAGGGAATGAGCAGTTCTTC. Its protein product is CASGRGVVGNEQFF. Using reference TRBV7-6 and TRBJ2-1 for the parts outside the CDR3, the full variable domain is GAGVSQSPRYKVTKRGQDVALRCDPISGHVSLYWYRQALGQGPEFLTYFNYEAQQDKSGLPNDRFSAERPEGSISTLTIQRTEQRDSAMYRCASGRGVVGNEQFFGPGTRLTVL.

This clone showed up just once. The chain uses TRBV9 and TRBJ1-1; D gene unclear. The CDR3 consists of 12 residues. V gave up 0 bases and J gave up 0 bases, with 0 bases separating them. Germline V gives CDR1 SGDLS, CDR2 YYNGEE. CDR3 DNA sequence: TGTGCCAGCAGCGTAGTGAACACTGAAGCTTTCTTT. It codes for CASSVVNTEAFF.

The rearrangement joins TRBV9 to TRBJ2-7; D is ambiguous. V was pared by 0 bases and J by 1 base, with 14 bases between. The CDR3 spans 16 residues. CDR1 SGDLS and CDR2 YYNGEE come from the germline V gene. The CDR3 spells CASSVGSGWVSYEQYF. The CDR3 DNA follows: TGTGCCAGCAGCGTAGGGAGTGGATGGGTTTCCTACGAGCAGTACTTC.

The DNA of the CDR3 is TGTGCCAGCACTAAGAATAATTCACCCCTCCACTTT. This encodes CASTKNNSPLHF. The chain uses TRBV6-5 and TRBJ1-6; D unclear. The V end lost 7 bases, the J end lost 5 bases, and 6 bases lay between the germline ends. This CDR3 is 12 amino acids long. Germline V CDR1 and CDR2: MNHEY, SVGAGI.

V usage is TRBV29-1 and J usage is TRBJ2-1; no reliable D call. The germline CDR1 and CDR2 sequences are SQVTM and ANQGSEA. The V and J ends lost 6 bases and 2 bases respectively, with 14 bases between them. The CDR3 covers 14 residues. CDR3 sequence reads: CSVRSSVPYNEQFF. DNA of the CDR3: TGCAGCGTCCGGTCGTCGGTACCCTACAATGAGCAGTTCTTC.

This rearrangement joins TRBV7-2 to TRBJ1-2; D uncertain. Per the germline V gene, CDR1 is SGHTA and CDR2 is FQGNSA. Trimming cost V 2 bases and J 2 bases, with 9 bases left between them. The CDR3 runs 14 residues. The CDR3 region is CASSLFAANYGYTF. Here the CDR3 DNA reads TGTGCCAGCAGCTTATTTGCGGCGAACTATGGCTACACCTTC.

This clone has more than one count but fewer than ten. The chain has TRBV5-5 and TRBJ2-7, with a possible D match to TRBD2 (5 bases). V was trimmed by 7 bases and J by 7 bases, leaving 18 bases between them. Germline-derived CDR1 and CDR2 are SGHKS and YYEKEE (reference sequence). CDR3 length: 13 residues. The CDR3 region has the DNA TGTGCCAGCGGACTCCTCGGGATGTGGGAGCAGTACTTC. Translated: CASGLLGMWEQYF.